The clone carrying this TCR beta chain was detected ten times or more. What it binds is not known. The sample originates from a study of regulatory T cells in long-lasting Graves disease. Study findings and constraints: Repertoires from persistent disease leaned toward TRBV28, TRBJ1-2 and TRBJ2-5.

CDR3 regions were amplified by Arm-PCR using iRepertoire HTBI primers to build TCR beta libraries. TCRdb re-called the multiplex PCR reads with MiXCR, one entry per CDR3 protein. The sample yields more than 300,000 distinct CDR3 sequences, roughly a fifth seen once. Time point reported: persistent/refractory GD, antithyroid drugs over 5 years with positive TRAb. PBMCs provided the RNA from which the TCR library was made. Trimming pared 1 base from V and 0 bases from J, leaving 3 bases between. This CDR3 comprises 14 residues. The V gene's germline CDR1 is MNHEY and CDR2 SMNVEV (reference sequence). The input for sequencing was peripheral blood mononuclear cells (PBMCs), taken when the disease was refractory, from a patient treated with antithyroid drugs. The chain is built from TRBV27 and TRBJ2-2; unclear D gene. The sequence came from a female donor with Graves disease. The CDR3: CASSLWPNTGELFF. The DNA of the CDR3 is TGTGCCAGCAGTTTATGGCCGAACACCGGGGAGCTGTTTTTT.